The 21 T cell receptor beta chains reported below all come from one sample, sequenced in a study of shared clonotypes between healthy human individuals. Method: immunoSEQ multiplex PCR; TCRdb's copy keeps in-frame clones and lacks some. This sample has 1,100,000 or so clones, with about 80% found just once. Sequenced input: memory CD4+ T cells from PBMCs. Noted subset: CD45RA-negative fraction. The receptor set was obtained from a man between 18 and 29 years old in good health. Some clones in this sample may be carry-over from other donors' samples.

The chain combines TRBV4-3 with TRBJ2-5; 11 positions agree with TRBD2. Per the germline V gene, CDR1 is LGHNA and CDR2 is YSLEER. The CDR3 totals 19 residues. J gave up 0 bases and V 1 base, and 10 bases lay outside the gene matches. The CDR3 is CASSQVLFSGRAYQETQYF. DNA for the CDR3: TGCGCCAGCAGCCAAGTCCTCTTTAGCGGGAGGGCCTACCAAGAGACCCAGTACTTC.

This rearrangement joins TRBV7-2 to TRBJ2-5, with TRBD2 matching over 9 bases. Germline values: CDR1 SGHTA, CDR2 FQGNSA. The V gene end was trimmed by 3 bases and the J gene end by 1 base; junction bases not matched to a gene: 6. The CDR3 has 16 amino acids. This CDR3 reads CASSFQAGGVQETQYF. For the CDR3, the DNA is TGTGCCAGCAGCTTTCAAGCGGGAGGCGTCCAAGAGACCCAGTACTTC.

The chain is built from TRBV23-1 and TRBJ2-1, with 8 bases aligning to TRBD2. TRBV23-1 is annotated as an ORF whose role is uncertain. The junction had 15 bases not matched to a gene; V was cut back by 0 bases and J by 5 bases. This CDR3 has 19 residues. The CDR3 protein is CASSQSKRPLAGDNNEQFF. DNA of the CDR3: TGCGCCAGCAGTCAATCGAAAAGGCCCCTAGCGGGCGATAACAATGAGCAGTTCTTC.

This clone was counted between two and nine times. This rearrangement joins TRBV4-3 to TRBJ1-4, with D possibly matching TRBD1 (5 bases). Trimming cost V 0 bases and J 2 bases, with 10 bases left between them. Per germline, CDR1 LGHNA and CDR2 YSLEER. The CDR3 extends over 16 amino acids. This chain's CDR3 is CASSQEGGYTNEKLFF. DNA for the CDR3: TGCGCCAGCAGCCAAGAGGGGGGGTACACTAATGAAAAACTGTTTTTT.

The V gene is TRBV7-9, the J gene TRBJ1-4; D unresolved. CDR3 size: 14 residues. V was trimmed by 2 bases and J by 7 bases, leaving 11 bases between them. The germline V gene has CDR1 SEHNR and CDR2 FQNEAQ (reference sequence). CDR3 sequence reads: CASSLMSGLEKLFF. Here the CDR3 DNA reads TGTGCCAGCAGCTTAATGTCAGGCCTTGAAAAACTGTTTTTT.

The chain has TRBV6-5 and TRBJ2-1, with TRBD2 matching 7 bases. Unmatched junction bases numbered 9, after V lost 2 bases and J lost 5 bases. The CDR3 has 16 residues. CDR1 is MNHEY and CDR2 is SVGAGI in the germline V gene. The CDR3 coding sequence is TGTGCCAGCAGTTACGCATCTGGGGCGGGGGACAATGAGCAGTTCTTC. Translating it yields CASSYASGAGDNEQFF.

This sequence joins TRBV18 and TRBJ2-1; no clear D gene. The germline V gene encodes CDR1 KGHSH and CDR2 LQKENI. Trimming pared 3 bases from V and 13 bases from J, leaving 10 bases between. The CDR3 has 11 amino acids. This CDR3 reads CASSPQLVQFF. The CDR3, as DNA: TGTGCCAGCTCACCGCAGTTGGTTCAGTTCTTC.

This chain uses TRBV5-1 with TRBJ1-1, with D tentatively TRBD1 (5 bases). Germline V gene lookup returns CDR1 SGHRS and CDR2 YFSETQ. This CDR3 region has 15 residues. V lost 4 bases and J lost 2, with 15 bases in between. This chain's CDR3 is CASSGGFSGNTEAFF. The CDR3 coding sequence is TGCGCCAGCAGCGGGGGGTTTAGCGGCAACACTGAAGCTTTCTTT.

The chain is built from TRBV5-1 and TRBJ2-2; D may match TRBD1 or TRBD2 (5 bases each). Germline CDR1 is SGHRS and CDR2 is YFSETQ. CDR3 length equals 15 residues. The V and J ends lost 5 bases and 0 bases respectively, with 11 bases between them. The CDR3: CASRADTSNTGELFF. The CDR3 nucleotides read TGCGCCAGCAGAGCGGACACTTCGAACACCGGGGAGCTGTTTTTT.

The rearrangement links TRBV6-1 to TRBJ1-2; D might be TRBD1 (6 bases). The CDR3 runs 15 residues. V gave up 1 base and J gave up 1 base, with 10 bases separating them. Germline CDR1 reads MNHNS; CDR2 reads SASEGT. The CDR3: CASSEGTGINYGYTF. The CDR3, as DNA: TGTGCCAGCAGTGAAGGTACAGGGATTAACTATGGCTACACCTTC.

This chain joins TRBV7-9 and TRBJ2-3, with TRBD1 identical over 7 bases. Germline CDR1 SEHNR, CDR2 FQNEAQ (reference sequence). This CDR3 is built from 16 residues. The V and J ends lost 5 bases and 1 base, in that order; junction bases with no gene match: 9. CDR3: CASSPPGQPRTDTQYF. The CDR3 nucleotides are TGTGCCAGCAGCCCACCGGGACAGCCTCGCACAGATACGCAGTATTTT.

The chain combines TRBV10-3 with TRBJ2-3; the D call may be TRBD1 or TRBD2 (5 bases each). Germline V gene lookup returns CDR1 ENHRY and CDR2 SYGVKD. The V gene lost 9 bases and the J gene lost 0 bases, with 16 bases spanning the gap. The CDR3 spans 15 residues. For the CDR3, the DNA is TGTGCCATTTTTCCACAGGAGGCTAGCACAGATACGCAGTATTTT. Its protein is CAIFPQEASTDTQYF.

As concerns this clone: In the same sample, other DNA sequences code for this CDR3. The genes are TRBV28 and TRBJ1-2; possibly TRBD1 for D (5 bases). Trimming removed 3 bases at V and 0 bases at J, with 5 bases between. CDR1 MDHEN and CDR2 SYDVKM come from the germline V gene. This CDR3 has 13 residues. The CDR3 loop is CASSFRANYGYTF. CDR3 sequence (DNA): TGTGCCAGCAGTTTCAGGGCTAACTATGGCTACACCTTC.

J is TRBJ1-2 and V is TRBV2; D is unresolved. The CDR3 runs 12 residues. V was clipped by 4 bases and J by 7 bases, with 10 bases between them. CDR1 and CDR2 (germline): SNHLY, FYNNEI. The CDR3 DNA sequence: TGTGCCAGCAGTGGTTGGGGAAGTGGCTACACCTTC. Translated, it gives CASSGWGSGYTF.

This clone was observed a handful of times. Additional DNA sequences in this sample encode the identical CDR3. The rearrangement links TRBV5-1 to TRBJ1-5; tentatively, D is TRBD1 (5 bases). Germline CDR1 reads SGHRS; CDR2 reads YFSETQ. V gave up 0 bases and J gave up 4 bases, with 5 bases separating them. The CDR3 has 13 amino acids. The CDR3 here is CASSLGTNQPQHF. In DNA form, the CDR3 reads TGCGCCAGCAGCTTGGGGACAAATCAGCCCCAGCATTTT. Drawing the rest from reference TRBV5-1 and TRBJ1-5, the complete variable domain is KAGVTQTPRYLIKTRGQQVTLSCSPISGHRSVSWYQQTPGQGLQFLFEYFSETQRNKGNFPGRFSGRQFSNSRSEMNVSTLELGDSALYLCASSLGTNQPQHFGDGTRLSIL.

V is TRBV18 and J is TRBJ2-5; D not certain. The CDR3 extends over 14 amino acids. Germline V gene lookup returns CDR1 KGHSH and CDR2 LQKENI. Trimming pared 1 base from V and 5 bases from J, leaving 11 bases between. The CDR3 loop reads CASSPLSVMETQYF. The DNA for the CDR3 is TGTGCCAGCTCACCACTCTCGGTGATGGAGACCCAGTACTTC.

The chain carries TRBV2 and TRBJ2-1, with a possible D match to TRBD1 (8 bases). The CDR3 totals 14 residues. Trimming took off 10 bases at V and 1 base at J, with 14 bases between the two ends. CDR1 SNHLY and CDR2 FYNNEI come from the germline V gene. CDR3 nucleotide sequence: TGTGCCACCACAGGGGGGGGTTCCTACAATGAGCAGTTCTTC. Amino acids: CATTGGGSYNEQFF.

V is TRBV27 and J is TRBJ2-2; TRBD2 matches 12 bases. CDR3 length: 16 residues. CDR1 and CDR2 (germline): MNHEY, SMNVEV (reference sequence). J was trimmed by 7 bases and V by 6 bases; bases with no gene match: 9. The CDR3 sequence is CASRPGLAGLGGELFF. The CDR3 DNA follows: TGTGCCAGCAGGCCCGGACTAGCGGGACTCGGCGGGGAGCTGTTTTTT.

The chain employs TRBV25-1 and TRBJ2-5; 8 nucleotides align to TRBD2. Germline lookup yields CDR1 MGHDK and CDR2 SYGVNS. J gave up 5 bases and V 3 bases, and 8 bases lay outside the gene matches. The CDR3 sequence is 15 residues long. In DNA, the CDR3 is TGTGCCAGCAGTGAGCTACTAGCGGAGGAGGAGACCCAGTACTTC. It codes for CASSELLAEEETQYF.

This rearrangement joins TRBV25-1 to TRBJ1-3, with unresolved D. The CDR3 is made up of 14 amino acids. V lost 5 bases and J 0 bases, leaving 8 bases between the germline ends. CDR1 MGHDK and CDR2 SYGVNS come from the germline V gene. This chain's CDR3 is CASSRADSGNTIYF. CDR3 DNA: TGTGCCAGCAGTCGGGCTGACTCTGGAAACACCATATATTTT.

Turning to this clone: In the same sample, other DNA sequences code for this CDR3. The chain employs TRBV7-2 and TRBJ2-6, with D uncertain. With 5 bases removed from V and 1 base from J, the gap between germline ends came to 9 bases. The CDR3 has 15 amino acids. Germline CDR1 reads SGHTA; CDR2 reads FQGNSA. This CDR3 reads CASSLGLSGANVLTF. The DNA for the CDR3 is TGTGCCAGCAGCCTTGGGCTTTCTGGGGCCAACGTCCTGACTTTC.